The 3 T cell receptor beta chains below come from one sample, sequenced in a study of cytomegalovirus exposure and HLA in healthy donors. Primers included in the PCR were 60 Vbeta and 13 Jbeta primers. Sequencing used immunoSEQ multiplex PCR; TCRdb keeps in-frame clones, though not all of them. This table has about 130,000 clones, over 75% appearing once. Sequenced material: PBMCs. Receptor source: a young man in good health.

The sample holds a few counts of this clone. The CDR3 DNA sequence: TGTGCCTGGAGCCTTGGGACAGCACACAATCAGCCCCAGCATTTT. It specifies CAWSLGTAHNQPQHF. J is TRBJ1-5 and V is TRBV30; 7 nucleotides agree with TRBD1. CDR3 length: 15 amino acids. J was trimmed by 3 bases and V by 3 bases; bases with no gene match: 8. Germline loops: CDR1 GTSNPN, CDR2 SVGIG (reference sequence).

The chain recombines TRBV28 with TRBJ1-2; D remains unclear. Germline V gene data show CDR1 as MDHEN and CDR2 as SYDVKM. Deletions cut 6 bases from V and 2 bases from J, with 16 bases between. This CDR3 contains 15 residues. This chain's CDR3 is CASSPASLSNYGYTF. CDR3 coding DNA: TGTGCCAGCAGCCCCGCTAGTCTATCAAACTATGGCTACACCTTC.

This rearrangement joins TRBV30 to TRBJ2-7; 9 bases align to TRBD1. Germline assignment: CDR1 GTSNPN and CDR2 SVGIG (reference sequence). This CDR3 spans 14 amino acids. The V gene end was trimmed by 5 bases and the J gene end by 1 base; junction bases not matched to a gene: 6. The CDR3 region is CAWDGTGTSYEQYF. In nucleotides, the CDR3 is TGTGCCTGGGATGGGACAGGGACTTCCTACGAGCAGTACTTC.